The present T cell receptor beta chain was sequenced within a study of control samples from healthy donors and cancer patients. The data were produced by immunoSEQ multiplex PCR, yet TCRdb's version contains in-frame clones alone and is incomplete. The data contain 95,000 to 100,000 clones, about 89% of them singletons. The source material was blood. The TCR originated in a man between 25 and 39 years old in good health.

CDR3: CASSSIQRNTEAFF. CDR3 DNA sequence: TGTGCCAGCAGCTCGATCCAGAGGAACACTGAAGCTTTCTTT. V gene TRBV7-9 combines with J gene TRBJ1-1; D gene unclear. The CDR3 loop spans 14 amino acids. CDR1 is SEHNR, CDR2 FQNEAQ, per germline (reference sequence). The V gene lost 4 bases and the J gene lost 1 base, with 10 bases spanning the gap.